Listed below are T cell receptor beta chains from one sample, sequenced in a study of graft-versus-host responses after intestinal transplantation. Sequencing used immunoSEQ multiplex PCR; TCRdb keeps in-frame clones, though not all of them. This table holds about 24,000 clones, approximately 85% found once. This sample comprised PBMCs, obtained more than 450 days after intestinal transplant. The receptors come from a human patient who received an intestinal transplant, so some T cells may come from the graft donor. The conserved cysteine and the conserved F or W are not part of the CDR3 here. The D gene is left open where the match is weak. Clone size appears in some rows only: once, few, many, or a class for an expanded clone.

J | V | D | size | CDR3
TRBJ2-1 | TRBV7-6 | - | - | ASRLRLEDEQF
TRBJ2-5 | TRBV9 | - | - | ASSVSGLGETQY
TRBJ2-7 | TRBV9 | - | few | ASSQTERYEQY
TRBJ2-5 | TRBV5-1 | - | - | ASSLGASGETQY
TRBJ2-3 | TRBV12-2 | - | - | ASRLGLADTDTQY
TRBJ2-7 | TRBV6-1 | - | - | ASSERGSY
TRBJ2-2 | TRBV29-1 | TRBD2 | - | SAGGTSGLFGELF
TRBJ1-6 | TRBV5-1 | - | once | ASSLTDGSPLH
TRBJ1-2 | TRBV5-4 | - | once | ASIQSSGANYGYT
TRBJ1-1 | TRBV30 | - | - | AWSQWRNTEAF
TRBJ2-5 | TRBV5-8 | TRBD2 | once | ASSLGLAGGFWRETQY
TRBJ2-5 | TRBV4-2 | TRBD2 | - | ASSQVAGEEETQY
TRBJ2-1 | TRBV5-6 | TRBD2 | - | ASSFLTSGRMDEQF
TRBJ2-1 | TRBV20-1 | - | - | SAERGSGQF
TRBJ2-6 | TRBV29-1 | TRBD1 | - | CVDGQGAAGANVLT
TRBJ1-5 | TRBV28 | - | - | ASSLEGQPQH
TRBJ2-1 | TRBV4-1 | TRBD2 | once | ASSLAGLAGDEQF
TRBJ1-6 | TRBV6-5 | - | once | ASSYFGTPLH
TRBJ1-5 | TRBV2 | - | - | ASSYQVNQPQH
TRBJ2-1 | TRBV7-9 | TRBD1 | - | ASSSTGIVGNEQF
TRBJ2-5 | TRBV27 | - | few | ASSLSPVTWETQY
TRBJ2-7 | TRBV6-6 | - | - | ASSSSPRPPVYEQY
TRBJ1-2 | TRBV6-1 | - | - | ASRTLDRKGYGYT
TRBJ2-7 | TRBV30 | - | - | AWRVSAGRTTYEQY
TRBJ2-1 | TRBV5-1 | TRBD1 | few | ASSFGTAYNEQF
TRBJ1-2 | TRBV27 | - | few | ASSFSPGASYT
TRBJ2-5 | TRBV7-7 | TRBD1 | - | ASSLPGQGSETQY
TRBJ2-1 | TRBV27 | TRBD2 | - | ASSLAGGYYNEQF
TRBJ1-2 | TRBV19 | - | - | ASSIDQGGMGYT
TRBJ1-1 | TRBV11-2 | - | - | ASSLFMNTEAF
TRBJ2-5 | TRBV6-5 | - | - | ASLGTPNQETQY
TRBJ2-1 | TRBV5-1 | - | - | ASSASYNEQF
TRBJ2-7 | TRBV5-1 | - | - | ASSLSSYEQY
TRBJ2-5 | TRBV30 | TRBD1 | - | ASRDREETQY
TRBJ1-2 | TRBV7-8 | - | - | ASSYRTQGNYGYT
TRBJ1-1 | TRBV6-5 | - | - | ASSPLLNTEAF
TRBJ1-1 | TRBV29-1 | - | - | SVGQGPRLNTEAF
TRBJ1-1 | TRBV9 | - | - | ASSVGGTLAEAF
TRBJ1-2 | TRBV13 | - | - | ASSLGTETYGYT
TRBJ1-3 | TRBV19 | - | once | ASRAGNTIY
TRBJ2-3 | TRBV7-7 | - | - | ASSFQYTDTQY
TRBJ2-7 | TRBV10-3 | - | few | AISQGLGYEQY
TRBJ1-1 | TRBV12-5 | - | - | ASGLVRYSRAF
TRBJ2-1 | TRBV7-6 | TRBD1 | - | ASSLDRGLYNEQF